This TCR beta chain was profiled in a study of cytomegalovirus exposure and HLA in healthy donors. Notes on the study in general: According to the study, approximately 150 TCR beta chains were cytomegalovirus-associated. In vitro experiments confirmed that a few CMV-associated chains were specific for CMV antigens. Among TCR sequences, most were rare, though some public TCRs appeared in many donors.

With respect to this clone: What it binds is unknown.

Profiled with immunoSEQ multiplex PCR; TCRdb holds only in-frame clones, not every one. The sample has about 330,000 clones; roughly 89% are singletons. The study drew the donors from its approximately 120-subject validation cohort, separate from the roughly 710-subject first cohort. The V end lost 7 bases, the J end lost 2 bases, and 10 bases lay between the germline ends. CDR1 and CDR2 from the germline V gene are SQVTM and ANQGSEA. This CDR3 has 12 amino acids. This sequence originates from a woman aged 18-29 years in good health and CMV-seronegative. The sequencing input was PBMCs. The J gene is TRBJ2-3, the V gene TRBV29-1; D is unclear. The CDR3 nucleotides are TGCAGCGCTGAGAGAGCCACAGATACGCAGTATTTT. It is translated as CSAERATDTQYF.